This T cell receptor beta chain was identified during a study of T cells in Graves' hyperthyroidism and ophthalmopathy. There are many counts of this clonotype. The CDR3 regions of TCR beta were amplified from RNA transcripts. The study used the HTBI primer set for a first-round RT-PCR of the TCR CDR3. MiXCR, applied by TCRdb to the multiplex PCR reads, yields one record per CDR3 protein. This table holds 300,000 to 400,000 distinct CDR3 sequences, about 20% found once. In germline, CDR1 is GTSNPN, CDR2 SVGIG (reference sequence). Between the trimmed V and J ends, which lost 0 bases and 7 bases, there was a span of 7 bases. This CDR3 contains 12 residues.

This receptor was obtained from a woman between 45 and 65 years old with Graves' hyperthyroidism. Source material: blood. The V and J genes are TRBV30 and TRBJ2-1, with no clear D. The CDR3, as DNA: TGTGCCTGGAGTGTAACCCAAAATGAGCAGTTCTTC. It specifies CAWSVTQNEQFF.